This TCR beta chain was recorded in a study of long-term antiretroviral therapy in people with HIV. With respect to this clone: The antigen is unknown.

Overall study results and limits: CDR3 length ranges were narrower in HIV repertoires than in controls. Absence of data on ART adherence, viral resistance or therapy changes was noted. Increased diversity was seen after ART, yet it remained lower than in transplant donor controls.

Researchers report immunoSEQ v3.0 was run at survey level. Assay: immunoSEQ multiplex PCR; the TCRdb copy retains only in-frame clones and omits some. The table lists about 28,000 clones, more than 75% of them singletons. Germline values: CDR1 SGHAT, CDR2 FQNNGV. Trimming removed 3 bases from V and 2 bases from J; junction bases left unmatched: 1. The CDR3 runs 14 residues. The sample in question was unsorted PBMCs, obtained 2 years after starting antiretroviral therapy. The chain joins TRBV11-2 to TRBJ2-3, with 8 bases that match TRBD2. This TCR came from a man over 45 with HIV. The CDR3 reads CASSFSGNTDTQYF. The CDR3 nucleotides read TGTGCCAGCAGCTTTAGCGGGAACACAGATACGCAGTATTTT. The full variable domain, completed using reference TRBV11-2 and TRBJ2-3, is EAGVAQSPRYKIIEKRQSVAFWCNPISGHATLYWYQQILGQGPKLLIQFQNNGVVDDSQLPKDRFSAERLKGVDSTLKIQPAKLEDSAVYLCASSFSGNTDTQYFGPGTRLTVL.